This T cell receptor (beta chain) emerged from a study of Tregs in tolerant kidney transplant recipients. Study-wide results and caveats: The most relevant donor-specific Treg TCRbeta repertoire apparently came from expansion with activated donor B cells.

Trimming shortened V by 5 bases and J by 3 bases, and 8 bases separated the two germline ends. CDR1 is SNHLY, CDR2 FYNNEI, per germline. This CDR3 spans 12 amino acids. Clones were sequenced by immunoSEQ multiplex PCR, and TCRdb holds only the in-frame ones, with some missing. Among fewer than 150,000 clones listed, roughly nine tenths were seen once. Unstimulated regulatory T cells (CD4+CD25+CD127-), CD4+CD25- non-regulatory cells, CD4 and CD8 cells were FACS-sorted from thawed PBMCs. Note on this clone: What it binds is unknown.

V gene TRBV2 combines with J gene TRBJ2-7; tentative D call: TRBD1 (6 bases). The specimen sequenced was CD4+ T cells from blood. The clonotype originates from a human donor in good health. CDR3: CASSRGNYEQYF. DNA of the CDR3: TGTGCCAGCAGTAGGGGGAACTACGAGCAGTACTTC.